This T cell receptor (beta chain) was observed in a study of blood T cell repertoires in COVID-19. Study-level background: T cells, B-cell-depleted T cells, or PBMCs supplied cDNA or gDNA.

Living in 24 US areas, the participants were between roughly 18 and 90 years of age. Produced via immunoSEQ multiplex PCR; TCRdb's table is partial and in-frame only. In the table there are approximately 270,000 clones, under 95% of which are singletons. The J segment lost 7 bases and the V segment lost 6 bases, leaving 6 bases of the junction unmatched. CDR1 and CDR2 from the germline V gene are MDHEN and SYDVKM. There are 14 residues in the CDR3. The chain uses TRBV28 and TRBJ1-2, with 12 bases matching TRBD1. The sequence was obtained from a man aged 40-49 years who had been exposed to COVID-19. Specimen: PBMCs or T cells enriched from blood (not recorded which). CDR3 residues: CASSWGQGAGGYTF. In nucleotides, the CDR3 is TGTGCCAGCAGCTGGGGACAGGGGGCCGGTGGCTACACCTTC.